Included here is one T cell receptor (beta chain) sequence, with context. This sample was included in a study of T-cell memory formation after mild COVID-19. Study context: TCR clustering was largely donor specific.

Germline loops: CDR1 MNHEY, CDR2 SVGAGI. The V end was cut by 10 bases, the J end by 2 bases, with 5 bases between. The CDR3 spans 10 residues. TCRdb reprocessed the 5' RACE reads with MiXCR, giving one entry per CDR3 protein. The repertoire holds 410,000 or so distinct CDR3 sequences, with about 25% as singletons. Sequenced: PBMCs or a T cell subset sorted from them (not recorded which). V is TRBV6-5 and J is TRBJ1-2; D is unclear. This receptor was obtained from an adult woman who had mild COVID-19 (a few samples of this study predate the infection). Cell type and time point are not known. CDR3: CATRNYGYTF. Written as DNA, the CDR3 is TGTGCCACGCGAAACTATGGCTACACCTTC.